Below are 30 T cell receptor beta chains sequenced from a single sample in a study of spatial heterogeneity in lung cancer (dated by TCRdb to the late 2010s). Preparation of the library involved 5' RACE. The instrument was a NextSeq 500. TCRdb reworked the public reads: Q25 trimming with fastp, MiXCR clone assembly, productive beta chains retained. Each entry is one CDR3 protein sequence, shown with its most common DNA and genes. The sample table shows 45,000 to 65,000 distinct CDR3 sequences, and 6% to 8.5% are seen once. Less than 45% of the sample rests with the top ten. This specimen's time point label, interpreted: blood at routine non-recurrence follow-up after resection. Without any cell sorting, TCR sequencing was performed on whole RNA extracted either from tumor and nontumor lung tissue or from cryopreserved PBMC samples. Here the sequenced sample was PBMCs, taken at follow-up. The receptor source for this set is a female donor with early-stage non-small cell lung cancer.

The rearrangement links TRBV11-3 to TRBJ2-7, with a possible D match to TRBD1 (8 bases). Germline V gene data show CDR1 as SGHNT and CDR2 as YENEEA. This CDR3 is built from 15 residues. V lost 5 bases to trimming and J lost 0 bases, with 14 bases between them. The CDR3 here is CASSPGGGGSYEQYF. The CDR3 nucleotides are TGTGCCAGCAGCCCAGGGGGCGGGGGCTCCTACGAGCAGTACTTC.

This clonotype was recorded at least ten times. A read error may account for a junction end that differs from germline. This chain links TRBV18 with TRBJ2-7; 11 bases fit TRBD2. Germline V lookup: CDR1 KGHSH, CDR2 LQKENI. This CDR3 region has 14 residues. For the CDR3, the DNA is TGTGCCAGCTCACCACCCCTTAGCGGGGGGGCCGTGGACTTC. Protein product: CASSPPLSGGAVDF. The full variable domain, its missing parts supplied by reference TRBV18 and TRBJ2-7, is NAGVMQNPRHLVRRRGQEARLRCSPMKGHSHVYWYRQLPEEGLKFMVYLQKENIIDESGMPKERFSAEFPKEGPSILRIQQVVRGDSAAYFCASSPPLSGGAVDFGPGTRLTVT.

This chain links TRBV7-2 with TRBJ2-3, with 9 positions matching TRBD2. CDR1 is SGHTA and CDR2 is FQGNSA in the germline V gene. The CDR3 is 17 amino acids. V shed 1 base, J shed 6 bases, and the junction held 11 bases outside the gene matches. The CDR3 bases are TGTGCCAGCAGCTTAGAAGGATTAGGCGGGGGGGCGGATACGCAGTATTTT. It yields the protein CASSLEGLGGGADTQYF.

This clonotype was detected many times. V and J are TRBV7-2 and TRBJ1-6, with 9 nucleotides matching TRBD1. With V trimmed by 3 bases and J by 5 bases, 11 bases remained unmatched. The CDR3 length is 18 residues. CDR1 and CDR2 from the germline V gene are SGHTA and FQGNSA. CDR3 region: CASSLGKNRGRNNSPLHF. The CDR3 DNA reads TGTGCCAGCAGCTTGGGGAAGAACAGGGGGCGGAATAATTCACCCCTCCACTTT.

This clonotype came up a few times. The rearrangement joins TRBV10-3 to TRBJ2-7, with 12 bases fitting TRBD2. The length of the CDR3 is 12 residues. CDR1 and CDR2 (germline): ENHRY, SYGVKD. The V gene end was trimmed by 10 bases and the J gene end by 5 bases; junction bases not matched to a gene: 3. The CDR3 DNA reads TGTGCCACTCGACTAGCGGGGGACGAGCAGTACTTC. Its protein is CATRLAGDEQYF.

This clonotype was observed a few times. The rearrangement links TRBV29-1 to TRBJ2-7; 12 bases agree with TRBD1. Germline CDR1 and CDR2: SQVTM and ANQGSEA. With V trimmed by 0 bases and J by 4 bases, 4 bases remained unmatched. The CDR3 has 15 residues. The CDR3, as DNA: TGCAGCGTTGAAGAGGGGACAGGGGGCGCGTACGAGCAGTACTTC. Translated: CSVEEGTGGAYEQYF.

This clonotype was observed many times. The chain combines TRBV6-1 with TRBJ2-3; unclear D gene. Trimming took 6 bases from V and 0 from J, leaving 4 bases between them. Per germline, CDR1 MNHNS and CDR2 SASEGT. The CDR3 loop spans 12 amino acids. CDR3 DNA: TGTGCCAGCAGGGAGAGCACAGATACGCAGTATTTT. Its protein product is CASRESTDTQYF.

This clonotype was observed many times. This rearrangement joins TRBV20-1 to TRBJ1-2, with D possibly being TRBD1 (5 bases). The germline CDR1 and CDR2 sequences are DFQATT and SNEGSKA (reference sequence). V dropped 6 bases and J dropped 7 bases, with 15 bases sitting between them. The CDR3 is made up of 12 amino acids. The CDR3 DNA sequence: TGCAGTGCACAGCCCGGGACGGGTGGCTACACCTTC. It encodes CSAQPGTGGYTF.

The chain combines TRBV28 with TRBJ1-6; no clear D. The ends were cut back, 11 bases at V and 7 bases at J, with 15 bases in the middle. This CDR3 has 13 amino acids. Germline values: CDR1 MDHEN, CDR2 SYDVKM. DNA for the CDR3: TGTGCCGCCCAAGCGGGCTTCAATTCACCCCTCCACTTT. Translation gives CAAQAGFNSPLHF.

This clonotype was counted at least ten times. The CDR3 nucleotides are TGCGCCAGCAGCTTGGGACAGGGGGTCGCCTACGAGCAGTACTTC. It yields the protein CASSLGQGVAYEQYF. The chain links TRBV5-1 to TRBJ2-7; 9 nucleotides align to TRBD1. This CDR3 is 15 amino acids long. Germline V gene lookup returns CDR1 SGHRS and CDR2 YFSETQ. V was pared by 0 bases and J by 2 bases, with 3 bases of the junction left unmatched.

This chain joins TRBV21-1 and TRBJ1-6. TRBV21-1 counts as a pseudogene. This CDR3 has 18 residues. In nucleotides, the CDR3 is TGTGCCAGCAGCAAAGTGGTGTACAGCCACTCCTATAATTCACCCCTCCACTTT. Translated, it gives CASSKVVYSHSYNSPLHF.

The V call is TRBV14, the J call TRBJ2-1, with D hard to call. The V gene's germline CDR1 is SGHDN and CDR2 FVKESK. Trimming removed 0 bases at V and 6 bases at J, with 18 bases between. CDR3 length equals 17 residues. The CDR3 sequence: CASSQEPGPYSRNEQFF. DNA of the CDR3: TGTGCCAGCAGCCAAGAACCGGGCCCCTATTCACGCAATGAGCAGTTCTTC.

As to this clonotype: It is likely a read error, because the conserved phenylalanine at the end of the CDR3 is missing. V gene TRBV20-1 combines with J gene TRBJ1-6; D is possibly TRBD1 (6 bases). Germline lookup yields CDR1 DFQATT and CDR2 SNEGSKA (reference sequence). The CDR3 spans 16 residues. V was clipped by 1 base and J by 9 bases, with 19 bases between them. CDR3 loop: CSARATGGGQGSPLHL. The CDR3 coding sequence is TGCAGTGCTAGAGCGACTGGAGGGGGGCAGGGTTCACCCCTCCACCTT.

The CDR3 protein is CASSVDPAGSSYNEQFF. The CDR3 nucleotides are TGTGCCAGCAGCGTAGATCCTGCGGGGAGCTCCTACAATGAGCAGTTCTTC. The chain links TRBV9 to TRBJ2-1; possible D gene TRBD2, 6 bases. Trimming took off 0 bases at V and 0 bases at J, with 13 bases between the two ends. The germline gives CDR1 SGDLS, CDR2 YYNGEE. The CDR3 consists of 17 residues.

This clonotype was detected many times. The V call is TRBV7-6, the J call TRBJ1-1; TRBD1 matches at 7 bases. The CDR3 is 13 amino acids. After removal of 7 bases from V and 9 bases from J, the junction contained 11 bases not matched to a gene. Germline lookup yields CDR1 SGHVS and CDR2 FNYEAQ. CDR3 bases: TGTGCCAGCACCCCAAGACAGGGAAGAAAAGCTTTCTTT. This codes for CASTPRQGRKAFF.

The V gene is TRBV3-1, the J gene TRBJ2-3; D is possibly TRBD2 (5 bases). The germline V gene encodes CDR1 LGHDT and CDR2 YNNKEL (reference sequence). V was cut by 4 bases and J by 4 bases, with 9 bases left in between. This CDR3 has 13 residues. The CDR3 region has the DNA TGTGCCAGCAGCCTGGCTAGCTCAGATACGCAGTATTTT. Its translation is CASSLASSDTQYF.

This clonotype was seen many times. This chain connects TRBV7-8 to TRBJ2-1; TRBD1 aligns across 7 bases. V shed 5 bases, J shed 4 bases, and the junction held 8 bases outside the gene matches. The CDR3 has 15 residues. Germline CDR1 reads SGHVS; CDR2 reads FQNEAQ. The CDR3 coding sequence is TGTGCCAGCAGCCAGTTGGGGACAGATTACAATGAGCAGTTCTTC. This translates into CASSQLGTDYNEQFF.

The chain is built from TRBV6-6 and TRBJ1-1; D unclear. The CDR3 contains 14 residues. Germline V gene data show CDR1 as MNHNY and CDR2 as SVGAGI (reference sequence). Trimming took 1 base from V and 3 from J, leaving 9 bases between them. The CDR3 nucleotides read TGTGCCAGCAGTTACTTAGCGGATGACACTGAAGCTTTCTTT. This encodes CASSYLADDTEAFF.

This clonotype was observed a handful of times. The chain couples TRBV5-6 to TRBJ2-3, with 7 bases matching TRBD1. The germline CDR1 and CDR2 sequences are SGHDT and YYEEEE. V shed 4 bases, J shed 0 bases, and the junction held 14 bases outside the gene matches. This CDR3 contains 18 residues. This CDR3 is CASSLDLRDSRSTDTQYF. The DNA of the CDR3 is TGTGCCAGCAGCCTAGATCTCCGGGACAGCCGAAGCACAGATACGCAGTATTTT.

The rearrangement uses TRBV7-2 and TRBJ2-1, with D unresolved. Germline V lookup: CDR1 SGHTA, CDR2 FQGNSA. This CDR3 has 12 residues. V dropped 4 bases and J dropped 10 bases, with 11 bases sitting between them. CDR3 bases: TGTGCCAGCAGCTCGGCTTTCGGGGAGCAGTTCTTC. This codes for CASSSAFGEQFF.

This clonotype has at least ten counts. This chain links TRBV2 with TRBJ2-7; 10 positions match TRBD2. V trimming: 8 bases; J trimming: 0 bases; junction bases outside the gene matches: 1. The CDR3 loop spans 13 amino acids. Germline loops: CDR1 SNHLY, CDR2 FYNNEI. The CDR3 sequence is CASGLAVSYEQYF. The CDR3 region has the DNA TGTGCCAGCGGACTAGCGGTCTCCTACGAGCAGTACTTC.

This clonotype was picked up many times. J is TRBJ2-3 and V is TRBV20-1; 10 bases match TRBD2. Looked up from germline, CDR1 is DFQATT and CDR2 is SNEGSKA (reference sequence). Losses at the gene ends were 1 base for V and 4 bases for J; bases not matched to a gene: 5. The CDR3 extends over 15 amino acids. The CDR3 nucleotides are TGCAGTGCTAGAGCAGCGGGGGGGCCGGCAGATACGCAGTATTTT. This sequence encodes CSARAAGGPADTQYF.

V gene TRBV20-1 combines with J gene TRBJ1-1, with D possibly matching TRBD1 (6 bases). Looked up from germline, CDR1 is DFQATT and CDR2 is SNEGSKA (reference sequence). The V and J ends lost 0 bases and 1 base respectively, with 15 bases between them. The CDR3 runs 16 residues. The CDR3 DNA reads as TGCAGTGCTAGAGACACACACCGGACAGCGAACACTGAAGCTTTCTTT. Encoded protein: CSARDTHRTANTEAFF.

The chain combines TRBV2 with TRBJ2-5; a weak D match, TRBD2 (5 bases). Per the germline V gene, CDR1 is SNHLY and CDR2 is FYNNEI. V was trimmed by 3 bases and J by 5 bases, leaving 16 bases between them. The CDR3 spans 15 residues. For the CDR3, the DNA is TGTGCCAGCAGTGAGTGGACTCCGACTGGGGAGACCCAGTACTTC. Its protein product is CASSEWTPTGETQYF.

This clonotype ranks as medium-sized. The V gene is TRBV20-1, the J gene TRBJ1-2; TRBD1 matches at 9 bases. In germline, CDR1 is DFQATT, CDR2 SNEGSKA (reference sequence). V was pared by 6 bases and J by 4 bases, with 6 bases of the junction left unmatched. This CDR3 comprises 13 residues. CDR3 sequence reads: CSAKGQGSYGYTF. Written as DNA, the CDR3 is TGCAGTGCGAAAGGACAGGGGAGCTATGGCTACACCTTC.

The rearrangement uses TRBV7-2 and TRBJ1-1; 7 bases match TRBD1. Germline CDR1 SGHTA, CDR2 FQGNSA. V lost 3 bases to trimming and J lost 1 base; unmatched junction nucleotides: 5. The CDR3 contains 15 residues. CDR3 sequence reads: CASSLTGFANTEAFF. The DNA of the CDR3 is TGTGCCAGCAGCTTGACAGGGTTCGCGAACACTGAAGCTTTCTTT.

The genes are TRBV4-1 and TRBJ2-1; D possibly uses TRBD1 or TRBD2 (5 bases each). Germline V gene sequence: CDR1 MGHRA, CDR2 YSYEKL. This CDR3 region has 15 residues. V gave up 1 base and J gave up 9 bases, with 16 bases separating them. CDR3 amino acids: CASSQVEGRVAEQFF. CDR3 nucleotides: TGCGCCAGCAGCCAAGTCGAGGGCAGGGTGGCTGAGCAGTTCTTC.

This clonotype was recorded at least ten times. The J gene is TRBJ2-7, the V gene TRBV5-1; perhaps TRBD2 as D (6 bases). The CDR3 is 15 amino acids. Germline CDR1 reads SGHRS; CDR2 reads YFSETQ. With 4 bases removed from V and 2 bases from J, the gap between germline ends came to 16 bases. CDR3 amino acids: CASSLQALATYEQYF. In nucleotides, the CDR3 is TGCGCCAGCAGCCTCCAGGCGCTAGCGACCTACGAGCAGTACTTC.

This clonotype was seen many times. The chain carries TRBV6-2 or TRBV6-3 and TRBJ2-1; D may be TRBD1 (6 bases). The V and J ends lost 4 bases and 15 bases respectively, with 13 bases between them. The CDR3 length is 11 residues. From germline, CDR1 is MNHEY and CDR2 SVGEGT. The CDR3 DNA reads as TGTGCCAGCAGTTCCGGACAGCCTATGTTCTTC. Residues: CASSSGQPMFF.

This clonotype was seen many times. This chain uses TRBV7-3 with TRBJ1-1; 7 bases align to TRBD1. CDR1 and CDR2 from the germline V gene are SGHTA and FQGTGA. The length of the CDR3 is 14 residues. V shed 4 bases and J 0 bases; nucleotides not matched to a gene: 2. In DNA form, the CDR3 reads TGTGCCAGCAGCTCAACAGGGGTGAACACTGAAGCTTTCTTT. Translation gives CASSSTGVNTEAFF.